Sequencing of this T cell receptor beta chain was carried out in a study of cytomegalovirus exposure and HLA in healthy donors. V was pared by 4 bases and J by 0 bases, with 6 bases of the junction left unmatched. The germline CDR1 and CDR2 sequences are SGHRS and YFSETQ. CDR3 length: 16 residues. The PCR had 60 Vbeta and 13 Jbeta primers. Clones were sequenced by immunoSEQ multiplex PCR, and TCRdb holds only the in-frame ones, with some missing. Of some 190,000 clones detected, about three quarters appear once; the ten largest clones hold 0.95% to 1.4%. This clone was counted once. Material: PBMCs. This chain uses TRBV5-1 with TRBJ2-1; 8 nucleotides line up with TRBD1. The TCR comes from a woman aged 40 to 50 in good health and CMV-seronegative. The CDR3 sequence: CASSQTGAPSYNEQFF. CDR3 nucleotides: TGCGCCAGCAGCCAGACAGGGGCCCCCTCCTACAATGAGCAGTTCTTC.